This TCR beta chain was profiled in a study of blood T cell repertoires in COVID-19. Turning to the study itself: Acute and convalescent COVID-19 samples came from the United States, Italy and Spain. PBMCs, B-cell-depleted T cells, or T cells provided the cDNA or gDNA that made up the material.

This clone has a single count. V was clipped by 0 bases and J by 4 bases, with 3 bases between them. The CDR3 length is 12 residues. Germline V CDR1 and CDR2: MNHNY, SVGAGI (reference sequence). Original methodology: The authors estimated nucleated cell counts from reference gene primer amplification. Data came from immunoSEQ multiplex PCR; TCRdb stores just in-frame clones and leaves some out. That table gives V, J and clone size, and the DNA gave D and trimming. The sample lists under 250,000 clones, approximately 80% occurring once. The sequence was collected from a human donor in a cohort sampled during active COVID-19. Sequencing was performed on peripheral blood. The J gene is TRBJ1-1, the V gene TRBV6-6, with unresolved D. The CDR3 is CASSYSLTEAFF. CDR3 sequence (DNA): TGTGCCAGCAGTTACTCACTCACTGAAGCTTTCTTT.